This TCR beta chain is drawn from a study of shared clonotypes between healthy human individuals. Study context: The cohort had two women and a few men, ages 18 to 49.

The germline V gene has CDR1 SGDLS and CDR2 YYNGEE. Trimming removed 1 base from V and 0 bases from J; junction bases left unmatched: 8. CDR3 size: 18 residues. This table comes from immunoSEQ multiplex PCR, and its TCRdb copy is limited to in-frame clones, with some not included. This sample has 650,000 to 700,000 clones, with about 90% found just once. The V call is TRBV9, the J call TRBJ2-1, with 9 bases identical to TRBD2. The receptor was derived from a man between 18 and 29 years old in good health. Some clones in this sample may be carry-over from other donors' samples. The specimen was memory CD8+ T cells from PBMCs. Subset here: CD45RO+ cells pooled with CCR7-negative TemRA cells. The CDR3 region has the DNA TGTGCCAGCAGCGTACAGCGGGAGGTTTCCAGCTCCTACAATGAGCAGTTCTTC. This sequence encodes CASSVQREVSSSYNEQFF.